Each of the 4 T cell receptor beta chains below was sequenced from the same sample in a study of regulatory dendritic cells for organ transplantation. Assay: immunoSEQ multiplex PCR; the TCRdb copy retains only in-frame clones and omits some. Of tens of thousands of clones in the sample, around 82% were seen once. The sample taken for sequencing was naive CD8+ T cells from blood. Sample subset: CD45RA+ naive T cells. These receptors were collected from a human donor in good health.

Here the CDR3 DNA reads TGCGCCAGCAGCCAAGGAGTACAGGCAGCGGGCTACACCTTC. Protein product: CASSQGVQAAGYTF. The chain couples TRBV4-3 to TRBJ1-2; D is perhaps TRBD1 (5 bases). Per germline, CDR1 LGHNA and CDR2 YSLEER. The CDR3 covers 14 residues. V was cut by 1 base and J by 8 bases, with 14 bases left in between.

The chain couples TRBV11-2 to TRBJ1-2, with D hard to call. The CDR3 is 16 amino acids. The germline V and J ends were trimmed by 0 bases and 4 bases, with 15 bases remaining between them. CDR1 and CDR2 from the germline V gene are SGHAT and FQNNGV. In nucleotides, the CDR3 is TGTGCCAGCAGCTTAGATAAGGTGGGCGCGAGCTATGGCTACACCTTC. It translates to CASSLDKVGASYGYTF.

The chain links TRBV4-3 to TRBJ1-2; 9 nucleotides match TRBD1. The CDR3 sequence is 14 residues long. Germline CDR1 and CDR2: LGHNA and YSLEER. V shed 1 base, J shed 7 bases, and the junction held 4 bases outside the gene matches. The CDR3 sequence: CASSQGDRVSGYTF. The CDR3 DNA reads TGCGCCAGCAGCCAAGGGGACAGGGTCTCTGGCTACACCTTC.

This clone has a single count. The chain employs TRBV9 and TRBJ1-1, with TRBD1 identical over 7 bases. Losses at the gene ends were 1 base for V and 1 base for J; bases not matched to a gene: 4. CDR1 and CDR2 (germline): SGDLS, YYNGEE. This CDR3 is 15 amino acids long. In nucleotides, the CDR3 is TGTGCCAGCAGCGTATTAAGGACAGGGAACACTGAAGCTTTCTTT. This encodes CASSVLRTGNTEAFF.